Sequencing of this T cell receptor beta chain was carried out in a study of T-cell reconstitution after alpha-beta-depleted transplantation in children. This clonotype has a single count. Its specificity is not known. CDR1 is SGHTA and CDR2 is FQGNSA in the germline V gene. The CDR3 runs to 14 residues. Losses at the gene ends were 8 bases for V and 3 bases for J; bases not matched to a gene: 5. Regarding the study as a whole: T-cell numbers and diversity one year post-transplant derived largely from freshly generated T cells. Several hundred expanded graft clones reportedly were the source of alpha-beta T cells about two months after transplant.

For TCRbeta, the library was prepared with unique molecular identifiers. TCRdb analysed the PCR reads with MiXCR anew, one entry per CDR3 protein. The table shows fewer than 550,000 distinct CDR3 sequences, with about an eighth occurring only once. This sequence was found in a female patient aged 2 to 10 who had a stem cell transplant for aplastic anemia, so the T cells may come from the graft donor. Sequenced here: PBMCs, mostly from graft donor cells, sampled 180 days after TCRalphabeta/CD19-depleted stem cell transplant. The chain has TRBV7-2 and TRBJ2-2; 8 nucleotides agree with TRBD1. CDR3 in amino acids: CASGQGVDTGELFF. CDR3 DNA sequence: TGTGCCAGCGGACAGGGTGTGGACACCGGGGAGCTGTTTTTT.